What follows are 3 T cell receptor beta chains derived from one specimen sequenced in a study of PD-L1 blockade in urothelial cancer. Regarding time point: pretreatment peripheral blood. TCRdb keeps only in-frame clones here, not all; method: immunoSEQ multiplex PCR. The repertoire holds over 65,000 clones, with 85% to 90% as singletons. The sample here was PBMCs, taken around atezolizumab (anti-PD-L1) treatment. The source of these receptors is a man in his 70s with urothelial cancer.

The chain joins TRBV7-2 to TRBJ2-5, with 10 bases aligning to TRBD2. There are 16 residues in the CDR3. The V segment lost 1 base and the J segment 7 bases; nucleotides outside the gene matches: 9. Germline-derived CDR1 and CDR2 are SGHTA and FQGNSA. The CDR3 loop is CASSLEVLAGVGTQYF. In DNA form, the CDR3 reads TGTGCCAGCAGCTTAGAGGTGCTAGCGGGAGTCGGGACCCAGTACTTC.

As to this clone: A read error may account for a junction end that differs from germline. This chain joins TRBV7-2 and TRBJ1-1, with 7 nucleotides matching TRBD1. The CDR3 contains 14 residues. Germline CDR1 is SGHTA and CDR2 is FQGNSA. The CDR3 reads CASTLGGMNTEAFF. CDR3 DNA: TGTGCCAGCACCTTAGGGGGCATGAACACTGAAGCTTTCTTT. Looking up the rest from reference TRBV7-2 and TRBJ1-1 gives the full variable domain: GAGVSQSPSNKVTEKGKDVELRCDPISGHTALYWYRQSLGQGLEFLIYFQGNSAPDKSGLPSDRFSAERTGGSVSTLTIQRTQQEDSAVYLCASTLGGMNTEAFFGQGTRLTVV.

The chain uses TRBV7-9 and TRBJ2-7; a possible D gene is TRBD1 (5 bases). Germline V gene data show CDR1 as SEHNR and CDR2 as FQNEAQ (reference sequence). The ends were cut back, 3 bases at V and 2 bases at J, with 11 bases in the middle. The CDR3 covers 14 residues. The CDR3 protein is CASSLTASPYEQYF. CDR3 nucleotide sequence: TGTGCCAGCAGCTTGACAGCTTCTCCCTACGAGCAGTACTTC.